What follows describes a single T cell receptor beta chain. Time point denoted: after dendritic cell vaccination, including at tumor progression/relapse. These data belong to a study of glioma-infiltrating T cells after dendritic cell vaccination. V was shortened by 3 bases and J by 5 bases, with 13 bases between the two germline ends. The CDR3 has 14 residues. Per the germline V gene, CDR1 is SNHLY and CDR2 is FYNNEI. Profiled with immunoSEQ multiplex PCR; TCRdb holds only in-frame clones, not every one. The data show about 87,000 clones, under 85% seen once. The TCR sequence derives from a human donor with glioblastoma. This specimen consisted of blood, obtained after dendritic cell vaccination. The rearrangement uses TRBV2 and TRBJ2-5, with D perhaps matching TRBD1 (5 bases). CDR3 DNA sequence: TGTGCCAGCAGTGATGGGGCGAAGGCCGAGACCCAGTACTTC. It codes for CASSDGAKAETQYF. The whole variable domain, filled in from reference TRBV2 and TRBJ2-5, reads EPEVTQTPSHQVTQMGQEVILRCVPISNHLYFYWYRQILGQKVEFLVSFYNNEISEKSEIFDDQFSVERPDGSNFTLKIRSTKLEDSAMYFCASSDGAKAETQYFGPGTRLLVL.